What follows describes a single T cell receptor (beta chain). This specimen belongs to a study of technical replicates of blood from a few donors. Only in-frame clones appear in the TCRdb table, and some are missing; sequencing was by immunoSEQ multiplex PCR. The profile shows tens of thousands of clones, 88% of them singletons. Germline CDR1 MGHRA, CDR2 YSYEKL. The V gene lost 2 bases and the J gene lost 1 base, with 6 bases spanning the gap. The CDR3 consists of 15 residues. The chain carries TRBV4-1 and TRBJ2-6; D gene ambiguous. The sequencing sample was made of PBMCs. This TCR was sampled from a human donor in good health. Some clones in this sample may be carry-over from other donors' samples. The CDR3 region is CASSQIISGANVLTF. The DNA for the CDR3 is TGCGCCAGCAGCCAAATAATATCTGGGGCCAACGTCCTGACTTTC.